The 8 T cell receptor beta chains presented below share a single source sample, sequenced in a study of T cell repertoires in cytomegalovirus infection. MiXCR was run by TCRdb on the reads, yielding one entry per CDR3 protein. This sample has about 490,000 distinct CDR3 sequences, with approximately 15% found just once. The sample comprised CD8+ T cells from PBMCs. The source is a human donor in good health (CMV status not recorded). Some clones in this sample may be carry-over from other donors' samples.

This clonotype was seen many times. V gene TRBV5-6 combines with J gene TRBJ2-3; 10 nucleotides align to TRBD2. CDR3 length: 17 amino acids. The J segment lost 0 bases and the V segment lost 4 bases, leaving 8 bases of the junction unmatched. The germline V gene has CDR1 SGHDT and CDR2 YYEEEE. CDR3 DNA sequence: TGTGCCAGCAGCAAGCCTAGCGGGAGCTCTAGCACAGATACGCAGTATTTT. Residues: CASSKPSGSSSTDTQYF.

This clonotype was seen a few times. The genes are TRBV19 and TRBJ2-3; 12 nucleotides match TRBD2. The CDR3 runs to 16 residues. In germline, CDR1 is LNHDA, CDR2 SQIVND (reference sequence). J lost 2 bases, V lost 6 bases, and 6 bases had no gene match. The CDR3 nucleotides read TGTGCCAGTAGACCCCGACTAGCGGGGGACACAGATACGCAGTATTTT. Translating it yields CASRPRLAGDTDTQYF.

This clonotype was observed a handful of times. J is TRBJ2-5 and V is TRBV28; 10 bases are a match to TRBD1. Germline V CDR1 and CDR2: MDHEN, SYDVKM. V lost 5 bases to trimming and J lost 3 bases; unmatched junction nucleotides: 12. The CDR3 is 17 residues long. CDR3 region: CASSPAFTDRGEETQYF. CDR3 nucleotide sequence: TGTGCCAGCAGTCCGGCATTTACGGACAGGGGGGAAGAGACCCAGTACTTC.

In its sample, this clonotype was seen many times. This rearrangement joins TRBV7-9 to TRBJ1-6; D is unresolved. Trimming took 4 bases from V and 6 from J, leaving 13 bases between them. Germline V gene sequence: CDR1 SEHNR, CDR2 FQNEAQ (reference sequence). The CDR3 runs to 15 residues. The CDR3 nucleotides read TGTGCCAGCAGCTACGTCCCCTCTGGTAATTCACCCCTCCACTTT. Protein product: CASSYVPSGNSPLHF.

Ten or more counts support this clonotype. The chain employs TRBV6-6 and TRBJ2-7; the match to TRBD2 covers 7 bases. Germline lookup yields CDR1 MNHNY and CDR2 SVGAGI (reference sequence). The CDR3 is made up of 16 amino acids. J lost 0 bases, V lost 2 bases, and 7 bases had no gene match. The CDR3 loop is CASSYPTGTTSYEQYF. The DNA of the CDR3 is TGTGCCAGCAGTTACCCTACCGGGACTACCTCCTACGAGCAGTACTTC.

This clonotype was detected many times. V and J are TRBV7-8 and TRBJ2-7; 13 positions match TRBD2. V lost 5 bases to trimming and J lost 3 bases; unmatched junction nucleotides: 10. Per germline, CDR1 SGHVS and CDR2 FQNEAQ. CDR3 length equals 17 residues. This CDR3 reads CASSRGLAGVRDYEQYF. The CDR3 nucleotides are TGTGCCAGCAGCAGAGGACTAGCGGGAGTTAGAGACTACGAGCAGTACTTC.

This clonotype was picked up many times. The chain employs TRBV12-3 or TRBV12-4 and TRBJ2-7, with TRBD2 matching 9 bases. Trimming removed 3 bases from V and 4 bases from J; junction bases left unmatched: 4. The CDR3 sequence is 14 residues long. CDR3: CASSFLAGLYEQYF. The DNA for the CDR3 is TGTGCCAGCAGTTTCCTAGCGGGACTTTACGAGCAGTACTTC.

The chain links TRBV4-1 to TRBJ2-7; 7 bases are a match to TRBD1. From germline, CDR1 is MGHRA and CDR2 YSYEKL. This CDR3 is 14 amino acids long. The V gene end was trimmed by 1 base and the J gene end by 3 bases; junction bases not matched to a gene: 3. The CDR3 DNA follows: TGCGCCAGCAGCCAAGGGGACAGAGACTACGAGCAGTACTTC. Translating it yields CASSQGDRDYEQYF.